The 16 T cell receptor beta chains listed next were all sequenced from one sample in a study of CD8 T cells in Susac syndrome. cDNA came from around 0.54 to 1 ug RNA primed by random hexamers. One entry per CDR3 protein results from TCRdb running MiXCR on the immunoSEQ multiplex PCR reads. Of some 110,000 distinct CDR3 sequences in the sample, 93% are singletons; the top ten hold roughly 0.3%. The sequencing input was CD8+ T cells from PBMCs. These receptors all come from a human donor with multiple sclerosis.

This chain joins TRBV9 and TRBJ2-3, with D possibly matching TRBD2 (7 bases). Germline V gives CDR1 SGDLS, CDR2 YYNGEE. The CDR3 sequence is 15 residues long. V lost 4 bases and J lost 5, with 17 bases in between. CDR3 residues: CASSTRDYREDTQYF. Written as DNA, the CDR3 is TGTGCCAGCAGCACACGGGACTACAGGGAAGATACGCAGTATTTT.

The chain employs TRBV5-1 and TRBJ1-1, with TRBD1 identical over 7 bases. This CDR3 contains 13 residues. Germline CDR1 is SGHRS and CDR2 is YFSETQ. Germline trimming cut 4 bases from V and 7 bases from J; bases unmatched to any gene: 7. In DNA, the CDR3 is TGCGCCAGCAGCAGAGGGACAGCTAATGAAGCTTTCTTT. This codes for CASSRGTANEAFF.

The CDR3 sequence: CASTLFGGTDTQYF. In DNA form, the CDR3 reads TGTGCCAGCACGTTGTTCGGGGGCACAGATACGCAGTATTTT. The rearrangement joins TRBV7-2 to TRBJ2-3; TRBD2 is a possible D gene (5 bases). The CDR3 length is 14 residues. The V and J ends lost 7 bases and 1 base respectively, with 12 bases between them. The V gene's germline CDR1 is SGHTA and CDR2 FQGNSA.

The chain joins TRBV20-1 to TRBJ2-7; 9 positions agree with TRBD1. J lost 1 base, V lost 6 bases, and 4 bases had no gene match. Germline CDR1 DFQATT, CDR2 SNEGSKA (reference sequence). This CDR3 is 13 amino acids long. CDR3 residues: CSADRGTSYEQYF. CDR3 nucleotides: TGCAGTGCGGACAGGGGAACTTCCTACGAGCAGTACTTC.

The chain employs TRBV9 and TRBJ2-1; D unresolved. The V gene lost 3 bases and the J gene lost 4 bases, with 14 bases spanning the gap. Looked up from germline, CDR1 is SGDLS and CDR2 is YYNGEE. CDR3 length: 15 residues. Here the CDR3 reads CASSGNVRIYNEQFF. In DNA form, the CDR3 reads TGTGCCAGCAGCGGGAACGTACGAATATACAATGAGCAGTTCTTC.

J is TRBJ2-2 and V is TRBV9; the D call may be TRBD1 or TRBD2 (5 bases each). CDR1 and CDR2 (germline): SGDLS, YYNGEE. V shed 0 bases and J shed 1 base, with 7 bases lying between them. CDR3 length: 15 residues. CDR3 bases: TGTGCCAGCAGCGTAGCTGGGGGGAACACCGGGGAGCTGTTTTTT. Translating it yields CASSVAGGNTGELFF. The full variable domain, completed using reference TRBV9 and TRBJ2-2, is DSGVTQTPKHLITATGQRVTLRCSPRSGDLSVYWYQQSLDQGLQFLIQYYNGEERAKGNILERFSAQQFPDLHSELNLSSLELGDSALYFCASSVAGGNTGELFFGEGSRLTVL.

The gene calls are TRBV7-9 and TRBJ1-6; weak D call: TRBD1 (6 bases). Looked up from germline, CDR1 is SEHNR and CDR2 is FQNEAQ (reference sequence). V lost 4 bases, J lost 8 bases, and 12 bases lay in between. This CDR3 has 14 amino acids. The DNA for the CDR3 is TGTGCCAGCAGCTCCGGACAGAGATATTCACCCCTCCACTTT. Amino acids: CASSSGQRYSPLHF.

V usage is TRBV7-9 and J usage is TRBJ2-1; D tentatively fits TRBD1 or TRBD2 (6 bases each). The CDR3 runs 16 residues. Trimming removed 5 bases from V and 4 bases from J, with 18 bases in between. Germline V CDR1 and CDR2: SEHNR, FQNEAQ (reference sequence). CDR3 coding DNA: TGTGCCAGCAGCCGAGGGGGGATTGGGGGGTACAATGAGCAGTTCTTC. This translates into CASSRGGIGGYNEQFF.

The chain recombines TRBV28 with TRBJ1-2, with D possibly being TRBD1 (6 bases). The CDR3 consists of 16 residues. Looked up from germline, CDR1 is MDHEN and CDR2 is SYDVKM. With 6 bases removed from V and 6 bases from J, the gap between germline ends came to 23 bases. The CDR3, as DNA: TGTGCCAGCAGCCACGGCCCGGCGGGGGCGATCGATGGCTACACCTTC. Translating it yields CASSHGPAGAIDGYTF.

This chain joins TRBV5-1 and TRBJ1-2; the match to TRBD1 covers 7 bases. J was trimmed by 8 bases and V by 2 bases; bases with no gene match: 6. Germline V lookup: CDR1 SGHRS, CDR2 YFSETQ. The length of the CDR3 is 13 residues. The CDR3: CASSFSQGDGYTF. DNA of the CDR3: TGCGCCAGCAGCTTTAGTCAGGGGGACGGCTACACCTTC.

V usage is TRBV12-3 or TRBV12-4 and J usage is TRBJ2-7; TRBD1 agrees at 9 bases. Losses at the gene ends were 4 bases for V and 6 bases for J; bases not matched to a gene: 4. The CDR3 spans 13 residues. CDR3 residues: CASSSGTGREQYV. The DNA of the CDR3 is TGTGCCAGCAGTTCCGGGACAGGGCGCGAGCAGTACGTC.

The chain combines TRBV6-5 with TRBJ2-7; 10 bases are a match to TRBD1. The CDR3 spans 15 residues. Germline V gene sequence: CDR1 MNHEY, CDR2 SVGAGI. V was clipped by 5 bases and J by 3 bases; unmatched bases: 7. The CDR3: CASSPSRDRGYEQYF. CDR3 sequence (DNA): TGTGCCAGCAGTCCCAGTCGGGACAGGGGCTACGAGCAGTACTTC.

The genes are TRBV20-1 and TRBJ1-4; 7 bases agree with TRBD1. The germline gives CDR1 DFQATT, CDR2 SNEGSKA (reference sequence). V lost 0 bases to trimming and J lost 0 bases; unmatched junction nucleotides: 10. The CDR3 loop spans 18 amino acids. The CDR3 spells CSARDRGGQVATNEKLFF. The CDR3 DNA reads TGCAGTGCTAGAGATAGGGGTGGACAGGTTGCAACTAATGAAAAACTGTTTTTT.

This clonotype has only one observation. The genes are TRBV4-2 and TRBJ2-3; tentatively, D is TRBD1 or TRBD2 (6 bases each). Trimming cost V 5 bases and J 1 base, with 22 bases left between them. The length of the CDR3 is 18 residues. Germline V gene data show CDR1 as LGHNA and CDR2 as YNFKEQ. The CDR3 DNA reads TGTGCCAGCAGCGTCCGCTTCCCCGGGGGCAGTCGCACAGATACGCAGTATTTT. Encoded protein: CASSVRFPGGSRTDTQYF.

V gene TRBV11-2 combines with J gene TRBJ1-3; D unclear. This CDR3 is 13 amino acids long. CDR1 is SGHAT and CDR2 is FQNNGV in the germline V gene. Trimming cost V 4 bases and J 0 bases, with 4 bases left between them. The CDR3 DNA follows: TGTGCCAGCAGCTCCCCCTCTGGAAACACCATATATTTT. Translating it yields CASSSPSGNTIYF.

The chain combines TRBV27 with TRBJ2-3; tentative D call: TRBD2 (5 bases). The V gene lost 2 bases and the J gene lost 6 bases, with 12 bases spanning the gap. Germline V gene data show CDR1 as MNHEY and CDR2 as SMNVEV (reference sequence). CDR3 size: 14 residues. The CDR3 DNA is TGTGCCAGCAGTTTAGAGGGTTGGAGTGATACGCAGTATTTT. As protein: CASSLEGWSDTQYF.